These 31 T cell receptor beta chains share one sample of origin, sequenced in a study of spatial heterogeneity in lung cancer. Each CDR3 protein gets one entry after TCRdb re-called the 5' RACE reads with MiXCR. The data contain 45,000 to 65,000 distinct CDR3 sequences, roughly 7% of them singletons. Time point reported: sample taken at primary tumor resection. Sequencing was performed on whole RNA extracted from tumor and nontumor lung tissue, or from frozen PBMC, and the material was left unsorted. The sample here was PBMCs, taken at surgery. These receptors came from a female donor with early-stage non-small cell lung cancer.

This clonotype was observed a handful of times. The chain couples TRBV10-2 to TRBJ2-2; D ambiguous. Looked up from germline, CDR1 is WSHSY and CDR2 is SAAADI. This CDR3 is 14 amino acids long. The V and J ends lost 10 bases and 6 bases respectively, with 18 bases between them. CDR3 sequence: CAISAEMGPGELFF. CDR3 coding DNA: TGCGCCATCTCCGCGGAAATGGGCCCCGGGGAGCTGTTTTTT.

The sample holds a few counts of this clonotype. The chain recombines TRBV5-1 with TRBJ2-5; D not certain. The CDR3 totals 13 residues. Germline lookup yields CDR1 SGHRS and CDR2 YFSETQ. V lost 2 bases, J lost 5 bases, and 10 bases lay in between. Here the CDR3 reads CASSFQESETQYF. As DNA, the CDR3 is TGCGCCAGCAGCTTCCAAGAATCGGAGACCCAGTACTTC. The entire variable domain, with the rest obtained from reference TRBV5-1 and TRBJ2-5, is as follows: KAGVTQTPRYLIKTRGQQVTLSCSPISGHRSVSWYQQTPGQGLQFLFEYFSETQRNKGNFPGRFSGRQFSNSRSEMNVSTLELGDSALYLCASSFQESETQYFGPGTRLLVL.

There are many counts of this clonotype. CDR3 amino acids: CASAEAGPGGQFF. In DNA, the CDR3 is TGTGCTAGTGCCGAAGCGGGGCCCGGGGGGCAGTTCTTC. The V gene is TRBV12-5, the J gene TRBJ2-1; 7 positions agree with TRBD2. V was pared by 7 bases and J by 12 bases, with 12 bases of the junction left unmatched. Per germline, CDR1 LGHNT and CDR2 FRNRAP. This CDR3 is 13 amino acids long.

Ten or more counts support this clonotype. The CDR3 DNA reads TGTGCCAGCCGGCGGATCTTGGGAACTGAAGCTTTCTTT. Protein: CASRRILGTEAFF. V usage is TRBV7-2 and J usage is TRBJ1-1, with D hard to call. V was cut by 8 bases and J by 5 bases, with 15 bases left in between. The CDR3 spans 13 residues. The germline V gene has CDR1 SGHTA and CDR2 FQGNSA.

Many counts were recorded for this clonotype. The CDR3 DNA reads as TGCAGCGCCCAGGGGATCCTCTACGAGCAGTACTTC. Protein: CSAQGILYEQYF. The V gene is TRBV29-1, the J gene TRBJ2-7, with TRBD1 as a possible D gene (6 bases). The germline V gene has CDR1 SQVTM and CDR2 ANQGSEA. This CDR3 region has 12 residues. Trimming stripped 7 bases from V and 3 bases from J, with 13 bases between.

This clonotype showed up many times. The chain employs TRBV3-1 and TRBJ2-5, with unresolved D. This CDR3 has 16 residues. Germline lookup yields CDR1 LGHDT and CDR2 YNNKEL (reference sequence). The V end lost 0 bases, the J end lost 4 bases, and 15 bases lay between the germline ends. CDR3 loop: CASSQDEWAGRETQYF. Written as DNA, the CDR3 is TGTGCCAGCAGCCAAGACGAGTGGGCAGGCCGAGAGACCCAGTACTTC.

As regards this clonotype: Sequence at one end of the junction differs from germline and may be a read error. The rearrangement joins TRBV7-7 to TRBJ2-1; tentative D call: TRBD1 (5 bases). The germline CDR1 and CDR2 sequences are SSHAT and FNYEAQ (reference sequence). The CDR3 spans 14 residues. In DNA form, the CDR3 reads TGTGCCAGTAGCTTAGCTCAGGGCACCCATGAGCAGTTCTTC. Its protein product is CASSLAQGTHEQFF.

A word on this clonotype: One base away lies a much larger clone, so this may be a sequencing read error. The V gene is TRBV2, the J gene TRBJ2-5; 13 bases line up with TRBD2. The germline V gene encodes CDR1 SNHLY and CDR2 FYNNEI. The CDR3 has 16 residues. CDR3 amino acids: CASRPGLAGTQETRYF. CDR3 coding DNA: TGTGCCAGCAGACCGGGACTAGCGGGGACCCAAGAGACCCGGTACTTC.

This clonotype was counted ten times or more. For the CDR3, the DNA is TGTGCCAGCAGCCCAGGACTGATAACAGATACGCAGTATTTT. It encodes CASSPGLITDTQYF. The chain recombines TRBV7-2 with TRBJ2-3, with a tentative D call TRBD2 (5 bases). Germline values: CDR1 SGHTA, CDR2 FQGNSA. Trimming took 5 bases from V and 3 from J, leaving 12 bases between them. CDR3 length: 14 residues.

This clonotype was seen a handful of times. This sequence joins TRBV12-3 or TRBV12-4 and TRBJ1-5, with D perhaps matching TRBD1 (6 bases). V lost 4 bases, J lost 0 bases, and 10 bases lay in between. The CDR3 runs to 15 residues. The CDR3: CASSSGGRSNQPQHF. CDR3 in DNA: TGTGCCAGCAGTTCTGGGGGCCGTAGCAATCAGCCCCAGCATTTT.

In this sample, this clonotype turned up many times. The chain couples TRBV29-1 to TRBJ2-1, with D perhaps TRBD1 or TRBD2 (5 bases each). Germline V gene lookup returns CDR1 SQVTM and CDR2 ANQGSEA. Trimming took 7 bases from V and 6 from J, leaving 19 bases between them. This CDR3 comprises 14 residues. This chain's CDR3 is CSAPRGGPPNEQFF. CDR3 DNA: TGCAGCGCCCCCCGTGGGGGTCCACCCAATGAGCAGTTCTTC.

This clonotype came up many times. The V gene is TRBV15, the J gene TRBJ2-5; D remains unclear. Germline V gene lookup returns CDR1 LNHNV and CDR2 YYDKDF (reference sequence). Trimming left V 6 bases short and J 0 bases short, with 11 bases between. The CDR3 extends over 14 amino acids. The CDR3 sequence is CATSPGPYQETQYF. CDR3 coding DNA: TGTGCCACCAGTCCCGGACCGTACCAAGAGACCCAGTACTTC. Together with reference TRBV15 and TRBJ2-5, the CDR3 gives the full variable domain: DAMVIQNPRYQVTQFGKPVTLSCSQTLNHNVMYWYQQKSSQAPKLLFHYYDKDFNNEADTPDNFQSRRPNTSFCFLDIRSPGLGDTAMYLCATSPGPYQETQYFGPGTRLLVL.

This clonotype was detected many times. This chain connects TRBV20-1 to TRBJ2-3, with 11 bases identical to TRBD2. CDR1 is DFQATT, CDR2 SNEGSKA, per germline (reference sequence). The CDR3 runs 18 residues. The junction had 8 bases not matched to a gene; V was cut back by 0 bases and J by 0 bases. The CDR3: CSARDDMLAGGSTDTQYF. The CDR3 DNA reads as TGCAGTGCTAGAGATGATATGTTAGCGGGGGGGAGCACAGATACGCAGTATTTT.

This clonotype occurred a few times. The chain employs TRBV12-3 or TRBV12-4 and TRBJ1-3; TRBD1 agrees at 7 bases. This CDR3 comprises 16 residues. With 8 bases clipped from V and 0 bases from J, the junction kept 10 bases outside the gene matches. The CDR3 nucleotides are TGTGCCAGCGATGTGGACAGGTGGTTCTCTGGAAACACCATATATTTT. It yields the protein CASDVDRWFSGNTIYF.

This clonotype has a count of ten or more. The chain combines TRBV12-3 or TRBV12-4 with TRBJ2-1; the match to TRBD2 covers 13 bases. V was clipped by 5 bases and J by 3 bases; unmatched bases: 16. This CDR3 comprises 20 residues. The CDR3 protein is CASSPRTSGGLGRFYNEQFF. The CDR3 region has the DNA TGTGCCAGCAGTCCCCGGACTAGCGGGGGCCTCGGCCGGTTCTACAATGAGCAGTTCTTC.

This clonotype was counted ten times or more. J is TRBJ1-1 and V is TRBV29-1; D uncertain. The V end lost 5 bases, the J end lost 0 bases, and 13 bases lay between the germline ends. Germline loops: CDR1 SQVTM, CDR2 ANQGSEA. This CDR3 comprises 14 residues. CDR3 in DNA: TGCAGCGTTTTAGAGGCAACCATGAACACTGAAGCTTTCTTT. It codes for CSVLEATMNTEAFF.

This clonotype was seen many times. The chain recombines TRBV7-9 with TRBJ2-2; TRBD2 is a possible D gene (5 bases). The CDR3 covers 15 residues. V was trimmed by 2 bases and J by 5 bases, leaving 12 bases between them. CDR1 is SEHNR and CDR2 is FQNEAQ in the germline V gene (reference sequence). CDR3 in DNA: TGTGCCAGCAGCTTAAGAAGGGAGCGGACCGGGGAGCTGTTTTTT. It translates to CASSLRRERTGELFF.

This clonotype has a count of ten or more. V usage is TRBV6-5 and J usage is TRBJ1-5, with D tentatively TRBD1 (5 bases). Germline CDR1 is MNHEY and CDR2 is SVGAGI. The V end lost 6 bases, the J end lost 6 bases, and 15 bases lay between the germline ends. The length of the CDR3 is 14 residues. CDR3 residues: CASSPRGDGQPQHF. The CDR3 DNA sequence: TGTGCCAGCAGCCCGAGGGGTGATGGTCAGCCCCAGCATTTT.

Many counts were recorded for this clonotype. This chain joins TRBV9 and TRBJ2-2, with a weak D call TRBD2 (5 bases). The CDR3 runs to 14 residues. Trimming took off 2 bases at V and 6 bases at J, with 11 bases between the two ends. Germline V gives CDR1 SGDLS, CDR2 YYNGEE. The CDR3 loop reads CASSVAIAPGELFF. The CDR3 DNA reads TGTGCCAGCAGCGTGGCCATAGCGCCCGGGGAGCTGTTTTTT.

By sample fraction, this clonotype is medium-sized. The chain combines TRBV20-1 with TRBJ2-7, with 8 bases lining up with TRBD2. V was pared by 3 bases and J by 2 bases, with 6 bases of the junction left unmatched. This CDR3 is built from 14 residues. Per germline, CDR1 DFQATT and CDR2 SNEGSKA (reference sequence). This CDR3 is CSASLGLAPYEQYF. The CDR3 DNA follows: TGCAGTGCTAGTCTAGGACTAGCTCCCTACGAGCAGTACTTC.

This sequence joins TRBV6-2 or TRBV6-3 and TRBJ2-7; D call uncertain. With 7 bases removed from V and 4 bases from J, the gap between germline ends came to 8 bases. CDR3 length: 11 residues. Germline V CDR1 and CDR2: MNHEY, SVGEGT. CDR3 amino acids: CASTYGYEQYF. The CDR3 DNA sequence: TGTGCCAGCACCTACGGTTACGAGCAGTACTTC.

This clonotype has at least ten counts. The chain joins TRBV3-1 to TRBJ1-1; 7 bases are a match to TRBD1. V lost 0 bases, J lost 12 bases, and 10 bases stayed unmatched. The CDR3 contains 14 residues. CDR1 is LGHDT, CDR2 YNNKEL, per germline (reference sequence). The chain's CDR3 is CASSQEATGAVTFF. The DNA for the CDR3 is TGTGCCAGCAGCCAAGAAGCCACAGGGGCCGTGACTTTCTTT.

This clonotype was seen repeatedly, ten times or more. V gene TRBV18 combines with J gene TRBJ2-3; D not certain. V lost 5 bases and J 0 bases, leaving 12 bases between the germline ends. Germline lookup yields CDR1 KGHSH and CDR2 LQKENI. The CDR3 is 15 residues long. CDR3 amino acids: CASSTGSLSTDTQYF. CDR3 bases: TGTGCCAGCTCAACTGGTAGTCTTAGCACAGATACGCAGTATTTT. The variable domain in full, completed from reference TRBV18 and TRBJ2-3, reads NAGVMQNPRHLVRRRGQEARLRCSPMKGHSHVYWYRQLPEEGLKFMVYLQKENIIDESGMPKERFSAEFPKEGPSILRIQQVVRGDSAAYFCASSTGSLSTDTQYFGPGTRLTVL.

The chain employs TRBV2 and TRBJ2-3; TRBD2 agrees at 9 bases. This CDR3 region has 16 residues. Per germline, CDR1 SNHLY and CDR2 FYNNEI. With V trimmed by 3 bases and J by 6 bases, 10 bases remained unmatched. CDR3 protein: CASSEVRSGSRDTQYF. The CDR3 bases are TGTGCCAGCAGTGAGGTCCGTAGCGGGAGTCGGGATACGCAGTATTTT.

The sample holds many counts of this clonotype. The V and J genes are TRBV12-3 or TRBV12-4 and TRBJ2-3, with 7 bases identical to TRBD1. Unmatched junction bases numbered 8, after V lost 6 bases and J lost 8 bases. This CDR3 contains 13 residues. The CDR3 DNA sequence: TGTGCCAGCAGCTACCCGGGACAGCTTACGCAGTATTTT. This gives the protein CASSYPGQLTQYF.

This chain joins TRBV7-9 and TRBJ2-7; no clear D. V lost 3 bases and J 2 bases, leaving 8 bases between the germline ends. The germline V gene encodes CDR1 SEHNR and CDR2 FQNEAQ (reference sequence). The CDR3 is 13 residues long. CDR3 region: CASSFRTTYEQYF. The CDR3 bases are TGTGCCAGCAGCTTTCGAACCACCTACGAGCAGTACTTC.

The rearrangement joins TRBV7-2 to TRBJ1-5, with a tentative D call TRBD1 (5 bases). This CDR3 contains 15 residues. V was trimmed by 5 bases and J by 0 bases, leaving 11 bases between them. In germline, CDR1 is SGHTA, CDR2 FQGNSA. DNA of the CDR3: TGTGCCAGCAGCCCTTGGGGGGATAGCAATCAGCCCCAGCATTTT. Translating it yields CASSPWGDSNQPQHF. The full variable domain, its missing parts supplied by reference TRBV7-2 and TRBJ1-5, is GAGVSQSPSNKVTEKGKDVELRCDPISGHTALYWYRQSLGQGLEFLIYFQGNSAPDKSGLPSDRFSAERTGGSVSTLTIQRTQQEDSAVYLCASSPWGDSNQPQHFGDGTRLSIL.

The chain combines TRBV19 with TRBJ2-6; no reliable D call. Germline V CDR1 and CDR2: LNHDA, SQIVND (reference sequence). V was clipped by 6 bases and J by 2 bases, with 11 bases between them. This CDR3 is 15 amino acids long. The CDR3, as DNA: TGTGCCAGTAGGCCGGCCCCTACTGGGGCCAACGTCCTGACTTTC. Translating gives CASRPAPTGANVLTF.

This clonotype was seen many times. The chain carries TRBV7-2 and TRBJ2-3; 8 positions agree with TRBD2. The germline V gene encodes CDR1 SGHTA and CDR2 FQGNSA. Trimming removed 5 bases from V and 11 bases from J; junction bases left unmatched: 9. This CDR3 is built from 13 residues. CDR3 nucleotide sequence: TGTGCCAGCAGCCCACAGAGCGGGGGTGGGCAGTATTTT. Its protein is CASSPQSGGGQYF.

This clonotype was picked up many times. V usage is TRBV5-1 and J usage is TRBJ2-5, with a tentative D call TRBD2 (6 bases). V was shortened by 2 bases and J by 0 bases, with 8 bases between the two germline ends. Germline V CDR1 and CDR2: SGHRS, YFSETQ. CDR3 length equals 14 residues. This CDR3 is CASSFGGNQETQYF. In DNA form, the CDR3 reads TGCGCCAGCAGCTTCGGAGGGAACCAAGAGACCCAGTACTTC.

This clonotype was recorded once. The V gene is TRBV20-1, the J gene TRBJ2-3; no definite D call. V was pared by 5 bases and J by 2 bases, with 23 bases between. Germline V CDR1 and CDR2: DFQATT, SNEGSKA (reference sequence). This CDR3 has 17 residues. CDR3 sequence: CSASGTGFPWATDTQYF. CDR3 DNA: TGCAGTGCTTCTGGCACGGGCTTTCCTTGGGCCACAGATACGCAGTATTTT.